Described below is a single T cell receptor beta chain sequence and its context. Its antigen is unknown. This record belongs to a study of shared clonotypes between healthy human individuals. General study results and limits: Memory subsets generally showed smaller estimated richness than naive subsets did. Of the naive CD4 clonotypes, approximately 5% were shared across a handful of donors.

Using immunoSEQ multiplex PCR, the repertoire was profiled, and TCRdb retains in-frame clones only, with some absent. The sample consists of around 1.6 million clones, approximately 98% of them appearing once. Germline CDR1 is MDHEN and CDR2 is SYDVKM. The CDR3 has 14 amino acids. V was clipped by 5 bases and J by 10 bases, with 17 bases between them. This clonotype was sampled from a man aged 25 to 40 in good health. The sample comprised naive CD4+ T cells sorted from blood. The subset is: CD45RA+ positively selected. The chain links TRBV28 to TRBJ1-4; no definite D call. CDR3 amino acids: CASSNPSSDGKLFF. The CDR3 bases are TGTGCCAGCAGTAACCCTTCCAGTGATGGAAAACTGTTTTTT.